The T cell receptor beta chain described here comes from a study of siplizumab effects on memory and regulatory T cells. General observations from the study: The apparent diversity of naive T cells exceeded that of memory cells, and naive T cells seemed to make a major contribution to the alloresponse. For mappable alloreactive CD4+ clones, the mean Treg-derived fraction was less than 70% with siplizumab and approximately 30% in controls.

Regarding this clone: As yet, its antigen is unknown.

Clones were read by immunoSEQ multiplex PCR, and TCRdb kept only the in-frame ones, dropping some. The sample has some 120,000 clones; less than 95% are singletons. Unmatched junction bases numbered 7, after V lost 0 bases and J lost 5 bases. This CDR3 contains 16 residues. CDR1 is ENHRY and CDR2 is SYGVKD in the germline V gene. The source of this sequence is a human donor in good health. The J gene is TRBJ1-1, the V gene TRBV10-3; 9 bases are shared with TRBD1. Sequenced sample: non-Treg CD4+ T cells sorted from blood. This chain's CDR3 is CAISESGTGRRTEAFF. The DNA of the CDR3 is TGTGCCATCAGTGAGTCTGGGACAGGGAGACGAACTGAAGCTTTCTTT.